This is a list of T cell receptor beta chains from one sample in a study of response to subunit inactivated influenza vaccine. Via MiXCR, TCRdb re-called the RT-PCR reads, giving one row per CDR3 protein. The sample lists under 850,000 distinct CDR3 sequences, approximately 17% seen once, with about a tenth in the top ten. The specimen was PBMCs from blood, collected about 5 days after vaccination. These receptors were taken from a man aged 50-59 years who received an inactivated influenza vaccine. Each CDR3 is given with its conserved first and last residue. The D gene is left open where the match is weak. Clone size is given for some rows only: seen once, a few or many times, or a class if the clone is expanded.

TRBV20-1,.,TRBD2,TRBJ2-3,CSATGLAGVSDTQYF,TGCAGTGCTACGGGACTAGCGGGAGTAAGTGATACGCAGTATTTT
TRBV6-5,.,TRBD1,TRBJ2-3,CASSYSSTGGTDTQYF,TGTGCCAGCAGTTACTCGTCAACAGGGGGCACAGATACGCAGTATTTT
TRBV6-1,.,TRBD2,TRBJ2-7,CASKRAGGFSYEQYF,TGTGCCAGCAAGAGAGCGGGAGGCTTCTCCTACGAGCAGTACTTC
TRBV7-2,.,TRBD1,TRBJ2-1,CASSPGQGVNNEQFF,TGTGCCAGCAGCCCCGGACAGGGGGTTAACAATGAGCAGTTCTTC
TRBV12-3/TRBV12-4,few,.,TRBJ2-3,CASTPPGEVADTQYF,TGTGCCAGCACCCCCCCCGGGGAGGTCGCAGATACGCAGTATTTT
TRBV6-2/TRBV6-3,few,TRBD1,TRBJ2-1,CASKHWTGGDNEQFF,TGTGCCAGTAAACATTGGACAGGGGGAGACAATGAGCAGTTCTTC
TRBV4-2,.,.,TRBJ1-1,CASSHDQATGNTEAFF,TGTGCCAGCAGCCACGACCAAGCGACAGGGAACACTGAAGCTTTCTTT
TRBV25-1,.,.,TRBJ1-2,CASSEAGRSANYGYTF,TGTGCCAGCAGTGAGGCCGGACGGAGCGCAAACTATGGCTACACCTTC
TRBV20-1,.,.,TRBJ2-2,CSAPRGRGNTGELFF,TGCAGTGCCCCGCGGGGACGAGGGAACACCGGGGAGCTGTTTTTT
TRBV15,.,TRBD1,TRBJ2-7,CATSPGTGNNEQYF,TGTGCCACCAGCCCCGGGACAGGGAACAACGAGCAGTACTTC
TRBV11-2,few,.,TRBJ2-7,CASSSLGNPYEQYF,TGTGCCAGCAGCTCCCTGGGAAATCCCTACGAGCAGTACTTC
TRBV11-2,few,.,TRBJ1-1,CASSEGQSTEAFF,TGTGCCAGCAGCGAGGGACAAAGCACTGAAGCTTTCTTT
TRBV4-2,.,TRBD2,TRBJ2-7,CASSQDFGLTGGPSYEQYF,TGTGCCAGCAGCCAAGATTTCGGGCTCACGGGAGGGCCCTCCTACGAGCAGTACTTC
TRBV4-3,few,.,TRBJ2-2,CASSQAEHRDANTGELFF,TGCGCCAGCAGCCAAGCCGAACACAGGGACGCGAACACCGGGGAGCTGTTTTTT
TRBV6-5,.,TRBD1,TRBJ1-1,CASSSDRGWTEAFF,TGTGCCAGCAGTTCAGACAGGGGTTGGACTGAAGCTTTCTTT
TRBV20-1,few,.,TRBJ2-4,CSAVLGNIQYF,TGCAGTGCTGTCCTCGGGAACATTCAGTACTTC
TRBV11-1,.,TRBD1,TRBJ2-1,CASRKPGQGGNEQFF,TGTGCCAGCAGAAAACCGGGACAGGGAGGCAATGAGCAGTTCTTC
TRBV27,few,.,TRBJ2-7,CASRKRAGVGYEQYF,TGTGCCAGCAGAAAAAGGGCAGGGGTGGGCTACGAGCAGTACTTC
TRBV6-1,.,TRBD2,TRBJ2-3,CASSVGLAGSSTDTQYF,TGTGCCAGCAGTGTGGGACTAGCGGGAAGTAGCACAGATACGCAGTATTTT
TRBV7-9,few,TRBD1,TRBJ2-5,CASSPDRGRQETQYF,TGTGCCAGCAGCCCGGACAGGGGGAGGCAAGAGACCCAGTACTTC
TRBV4-2,many,.,TRBJ1-1,CASSLVARDTEAFF,TGTGCCAGCAGCCTTGTTGCGAGAGACACTGAAGCTTTCTTT
TRBV5-1,.,TRBD2,TRBJ2-2,CASSLLAGGPTGELFF,TGCGCCAGCAGCCTACTAGCGGGAGGGCCGACCGGGGAGCTGTTTTTT
TRBV3-1,.,.,TRBJ1-4,CASSTTRLWLSTNEKLFF,TGTGCCAGCAGCACGACCCGCCTATGGCTGTCAACTAATGAAAAACTGTTTTTT
TRBV9,.,TRBD2,TRBJ2-1,CASSGRLAGKNNEQFF,TGTGCCAGCAGCGGAAGACTAGCGGGAAAAAACAATGAGCAGTTCTTC
TRBV7-2,.,.,TRBJ2-1,CASSRERSRNEQFF,TGTGCCAGCAGCCGGGAGCGTAGTAGGAATGAGCAGTTCTTC
TRBV10-3,few,.,TRBJ2-2,CAIRDSTGELFF,TGTGCCATCAGGGACAGCACCGGGGAGCTGTTTTTT
TRBV12-3/TRBV12-4,.,.,TRBJ1-6,CASSPSAVNSPLHF,TGTGCCAGCAGCCCCTCGGCGGTTAATTCACCCCTCCACTTT
TRBV24-1,once,.,TRBJ2-3,CATEQTRTDTQYF,TGTGCCACCGAGCAGACTAGGACAGATACGCAGTATTTT
TRBV6-1,few,.,TRBJ2-5,CASSPDGEKETQYF,TGTGCCAGCAGTCCCGACGGAGAGAAAGAGACCCAGTACTTC
TRBV5-1,few,TRBD2,TRBJ2-1,CASSFTSGASREQFF,TGCGCCAGCAGCTTTACGAGCGGGGCTTCCAGGGAGCAGTTCTTC
TRBV18,.,.,TRBJ1-2,CASSPDGGNRNGYTF,TGTGCCAGCTCACCCGATGGCGGGAATCGGAATGGCTACACCTTC
TRBV6-5,few,TRBD2,TRBJ2-1,CASSSPFRGDEQFF,TGTGCCAGCAGTTCCCCTTTCCGGGGGGATGAGCAGTTCTTC
TRBV12-3/TRBV12-4,many,.,TRBJ1-1,CASSLERTVTEAFF,TGTGCCAGCAGTTTAGAGAGGACAGTCACTGAAGCTTTCTTT
TRBV5-1,few,TRBD1,TRBJ1-6,CASSLVPGQGFDSPLHF,TGCGCCAGCAGCTTGGTCCCGGGACAGGGGTTCGACTCACCCCTCCACTTT
TRBV20-1,.,TRBD2,TRBJ2-1,CSASGGAGEQFF,TGCAGTGCTAGCGGGGGGGCCGGTGAGCAGTTCTTC
TRBV6-2/TRBV6-3,few,.,TRBJ1-1,CASSYLGGPTNTEAFF,TGTGCCAGCAGCTACTTGGGGGGCCCGACGAACACTGAAGCTTTCTTT
TRBV20-1,many,TRBD1,TRBJ2-7,CSALVTGLGEQYF,TGCAGTGCTTTAGTGACAGGGTTAGGCGAGCAGTACTTC
TRBV10-3,.,TRBD2,TRBJ2-5,CAIRGGTSDQETQYF,TGTGCCATCCGTGGGGGGACTAGCGACCAAGAGACCCAGTACTTC
TRBV23-1,few,.,TRBJ2-2,CASSSEVHAGELFF,TGCGCCAGCAGTTCGGAGGTACATGCCGGGGAGCTGTTTTTT
TRBV6-2/TRBV6-3,.,.,TRBJ2-5,CASRRQTGPMYF,TGTGCCAGCAGACGGCAAACAGGTCCCATGTACTTC
TRBV20-1,.,.,TRBJ1-6,CSASPGSSYNSPLHF,TGCAGTGCTAGCCCAGGAAGCTCCTATAATTCACCCCTCCACTTT
TRBV2,.,.,TRBJ1-2,CAPKGRDGYTF,TGTGCCCCCAAAGGACGGGATGGCTACACCTTC
TRBV7-2,.,.,TRBJ2-2,CASMRGGATGELFF,TGTGCCAGTATGAGGGGGGGCGCCACCGGGGAGCTGTTTTTT
TRBV20-1,many,TRBD1,TRBJ1-2,CSARLDRGRNYGYTF,TGCAGTGCTAGACTAGACAGGGGGCGTAACTATGGCTACACCTTC
TRBV7-9,.,.,TRBJ2-4,CASSWGFGNIQYF,TGTGCCAGCAGCTGGGGGTTCGGAAACATTCAGTACTTC
TRBV4-1,.,TRBD2,TRBJ2-7,CASSQSGTTYEQYF,TGCGCCAGCAGCCAATCCGGGACTACTTACGAGCAGTACTTC
TRBV7-2,few,.,TRBJ2-7,CASSLMQDYEQYF,TGTGCCAGCAGCTTAATGCAGGACTACGAGCAGTACTTC
TRBV18,.,.,TRBJ2-5,CASSPPRTRTFGETQYF,TGTGCCAGCTCACCACCGCGGACCAGGACCTTCGGAGAGACCCAGTACTTC
TRBV4-2,.,.,TRBJ2-4,CASSQDRVGNIQYF,TGTGCCAGCAGCCAAGACAGGGTTGGGAACATTCAGTACTTC
TRBV6-5,many,TRBD2,TRBJ2-7,CASSSGSYEQYF,TGTGCCAGCAGTAGCGGGAGCTACGAGCAGTACTTC
TRBV20-1,few,.,TRBJ2-1,CSATRSSEQFF,TGCAGTGCAACGAGGAGCAGTGAGCAGTTCTTC
TRBV6-2/TRBV6-3,.,.,TRBJ2-7,CASSFERGYEQYF,TGTGCCAGCAGTTTCGAGAGGGGCTACGAGCAGTACTTC
TRBV12-3/TRBV12-4,.,TRBD2,TRBJ2-3,CASSLTTGLAGSTDTQYF,TGTGCCAGCAGTTTAACGACCGGACTAGCGGGAAGCACAGATACGCAGTATTTT
TRBV29-1,.,.,TRBJ2-2,CSADTLNTGELFF,TGCAGCGCGGACACGCTAAACACCGGGGAGCTGTTTTTT
TRBV12-3/TRBV12-4,many,.,TRBJ2-1,CASSLAYEQFF,TGTGCCAGCAGCTTAGCATATGAGCAGTTCTTC